This T cell receptor (beta chain) emerged from a study of liver allograft versus peripheral blood T cells. Study in general: Comparing T cell receptor repertoires in transplanted livers with those in recipients' peripheral blood was part of the design. Study findings and constraints: Intragraft T cell receptor repertoires of liver allografts were reported to differ from peripheral blood repertoires.

A remark on this clonotype: Its antigen is still unknown. A much larger clone is a single base away; this may be a read error.

With V trimmed by 7 bases and J by 9 bases, 18 bases remained unmatched. The CDR3 totals 16 residues. CDR1 MNHNS and CDR2 SASEGT come from the germline V gene. TCRdb reprocessed the reads via MiXCR and lists one record per CDR3 protein. The sample consists of around 10,000 distinct CDR3 sequences, 19% of them appearing once. This receptor was identified in a human patient who had a liver transplant. These T cells may partly come from the graft donor. The chain recombines TRBV6-1 with TRBJ1-1; 9 bases are shared with TRBD1. The CDR3 protein is CASNYPPGTGSSKAFF. CDR3 bases: TGTGCCAGCAATTACCCTCCCGGGACAGGGAGCTCGAAAGCTTTCTTT.